This record looks at one T cell receptor beta chain sequence and its context. Its antigen is as yet unknown. Germline V gives CDR1 MDHEN, CDR2 SYDVKM. Trimming took 5 bases from V and 2 from J; bases not matched to a gene: 11. The CDR3 contains 17 residues. PCR used 60 Vbeta primers and 13 Jbeta primers. The repertoire was sequenced with immunoSEQ multiplex PCR; TCRdb's copy has only in-frame clones and lacks some. The sample records 150,000 to 200,000 clones, 60% to 80% being singletons. Healthy donors of bone marrow made up the group. These data belong to a study of cytomegalovirus exposure and HLA in healthy donors. Across the whole study: Some 200 million T cells yielded 100 million or so unique TCR beta sequences in earlier analysis. General study findings and limits: Across HLA loci, a later analysis found differing TCR association rates, with DRB1 most and HLA-C fewest. Reportedly, cytomegalovirus status was diagnosed with high sensitivity and specificity.

The origin of this receptor is a woman between 35 and 50 years old in good health and CMV-seropositive. Specimen: PBMCs. The gene calls are TRBV28 and TRBJ2-5; 10 bases map to TRBD1. Written as DNA, the CDR3 is TGTGCCAGCAGTCCGAGGCCTACGGGACAGGGGCAAGAGACCCAGTACTTC. This encodes CASSPRPTGQGQETQYF.